Following are 10 T cell receptor beta chains from one sample sequenced in a study of cytomegalovirus exposure and HLA in healthy donors (dated by TCRdb to about 2017). The protocol used for the library was the immunoSEQ multiplex PCR assay. For the multiplex PCR, a mixture combining 60 forward primers for TCR Vbeta segments and 13 reverse primers for TCR Jbeta segments was used. In TCRdb, the immuneACCESS table is reduced to in-frame sequences with V and J assigned. These tables do not hold every clone; where another copy was compared, an unresolved V gene accounts for under half, and the others remain unexplained. This sample lists roughly 120,000 clones; 82% were detected once. Clones ranked in the top ten supply about 2.7% of the sample. Sequencing was carried out using PBMCs. Receptor source: a woman aged 18-29 years in good health and CMV-seronegative.

V usage is TRBV29-1 and J usage is TRBJ1-3; possibly TRBD1 for D (6 bases). Trimming cost V 0 bases and J 1 base, with 13 bases left between them. CDR1 SQVTM and CDR2 ANQGSEA come from the germline V gene. The CDR3 has 16 amino acids. CDR3 protein: CSVEDHQGRSGNTIYF. Here the CDR3 DNA reads TGCAGCGTTGAAGATCATCAGGGGCGTTCTGGAAACACCATATATTTT. Looking up the rest from reference TRBV29-1 and TRBJ1-3 gives the full variable domain: SAVISQKPSRDICQRGTSLTIQCQVDSQVTMMFWYRQQPGQSLTLIATANQGSEATYESGFVIDKFPISRPNLTFSTLTVSNMSPEDSSIYLCSVEDHQGRSGNTIYFGEGSWLTVV.

The chain carries TRBV7-2 and TRBJ1-2; the D is unclear. Looked up from germline, CDR1 is SGHTA and CDR2 is FQGNSA. The V end was cut by 8 bases, the J end by 7 bases, with 11 bases between. The CDR3 consists of 11 residues. The chain's CDR3 is CASGVRGGYTF. CDR3 coding DNA: TGTGCCAGCGGGGTCCGGGGTGGCTACACCTTC.

This chain connects TRBV19 to TRBJ2-7; the match to TRBD1 covers 8 bases. Germline assignment: CDR1 LNHDA and CDR2 SQIVND (reference sequence). The CDR3 covers 14 residues. J gave up 6 bases and V 4 bases, and 8 bases lay outside the gene matches. Written as DNA, the CDR3 is TGTGCCAGTAGTACCCGGGACAGGTGGGGCGAGCAGTACTTC. Its translation: CASSTRDRWGEQYF.

V gene TRBV6-1 combines with J gene TRBJ2-5; the D gene is possibly TRBD2 (7 bases). V was shortened by 8 bases and J by 1 base, with 17 bases between the two germline ends. Germline V gives CDR1 MNHNS, CDR2 SASEGT. This CDR3 has 15 amino acids. The CDR3 loop reads CASSGARGPQETQYF. CDR3 bases: TGTGCCAGCTCAGGGGCGCGGGGGCCCCAAGAGACCCAGTACTTC.

This clone is labeled as medium-sized (0.01 to 0.1%). The chain joins TRBV6-1 to TRBJ2-3, with TRBD2 as a possible D gene (7 bases). V was cut by 4 bases and J by 2 bases, with 10 bases left in between. Germline V CDR1 and CDR2: MNHNS, SASEGT. The CDR3 has 14 residues. CDR3 nucleotide sequence: TGTGCCAGCAGTGCGGGGGGACACACAGATACGCAGTATTTT. It codes for CASSAGGHTDTQYF.

A single count supports this clone. This rearrangement joins TRBV6-1 to TRBJ1-1; D gene uncertain. Germline V gives CDR1 MNHNS, CDR2 SASEGT. V lost 4 bases to trimming and J lost 4 bases, with 7 bases between them. The CDR3 sequence is 12 residues long. This CDR3 reads CASSVAVTEAFF. The CDR3, as DNA: TGTGCCAGCAGTGTTGCAGTCACTGAAGCTTTCTTT.

This chain links TRBV29-1 with TRBJ1-6; TRBD1 agrees at 11 bases. Unmatched junction bases numbered 0, after V lost 4 bases and J lost 7 bases. Germline CDR1 and CDR2: SQVTM and ANQGSEA. The CDR3 loop spans 13 amino acids. CDR3: CSVGTGGNSPLHF. DNA of the CDR3: TGCAGCGTTGGGACAGGGGGCAATTCACCCCTCCACTTT.

The chain is built from TRBV7-9 and TRBJ2-3; D gene uncertain. Germline V gene sequence: CDR1 SEHNR, CDR2 FQNEAQ (reference sequence). The CDR3 runs to 14 residues. V dropped 3 bases and J dropped 8 bases, with 15 bases sitting between them. The CDR3 loop reads CASSFDSGTLTQYF. CDR3 sequence (DNA): TGTGCCAGCAGCTTTGATTCGGGTACTCTTACGCAGTATTTT. The full variable domain, in which reference TRBV7-9 and TRBJ2-3 provide the parts outside the CDR3, is DTGVSQNPRHKITKRGQNVTFRCDPISEHNRLYWYRQTLGQGPEFLTYFQNEAQLEKSRLLSDRFSAERPKGSFSTLEIQRTEQGDSAMYLCASSFDSGTLTQYFGPGTRLTVL.

The rearrangement links TRBV5-1 to TRBJ2-5, with 8 bases matching TRBD2. The CDR3 consists of 16 residues. Germline V gene lookup returns CDR1 SGHRS and CDR2 YFSETQ. Trimming removed 0 bases from V and 2 bases from J; junction bases left unmatched: 6. This CDR3 is CASSLAGGAIQETQYF. CDR3 DNA: TGCGCCAGCAGCTTGGCGGGAGGGGCGATACAAGAGACCCAGTACTTC.

The chain recombines TRBV15 with TRBJ2-5; 8 bases map to TRBD1. With 4 bases clipped from V and 5 bases from J, the junction kept 9 bases outside the gene matches. The CDR3 extends over 15 amino acids. Germline assignment: CDR1 LNHNV and CDR2 YYDKDF (reference sequence). The CDR3 bases are TGTGCCACCAGCACGGTGGACAGGGCGAGGGAGACCCAGTACTTC. Translation gives CATSTVDRARETQYF.